One sample yielded the 13 T cell receptor beta chains listed below, sequenced in a study of Ad26.COV2.S vaccination and SARS-CoV-2 variants. Produced via immunoSEQ multiplex PCR; TCRdb's table is partial and in-frame only. Of about 420,000 clones detected, roughly 90% appear once; the ten largest clones hold roughly 4%. Treatment here: 15 to 20 received Ad26.COV2.S at low or high dose, single or two shots; about 5 received placebo; per-sample allocation not given. Sampling was done on day 63 after the first vaccine or placebo injection. Sample: peripheral blood, taken in a trial of Ad26.COV2.S vaccine versus placebo. The origin of the receptors is a person aged 18-60 years who received the Ad26.COV2.S COVID-19 vaccine or a placebo.

This chain connects TRBV29-1 to TRBJ1-4; D remains ambiguous. The CDR3 runs to 14 residues. Germline lookup yields CDR1 SQVTM and CDR2 ANQGSEA. Trimming stripped 5 bases from V and 0 bases from J, with 10 bases between. The CDR3 protein is CSVRDFPTNEKLFF. CDR3 bases: TGCAGCGTTCGAGACTTTCCAACTAATGAAAAACTGTTTTTT.

In DNA form, the CDR3 reads TGTGCCAGCAGCCCCCGGACAGGCCCCAACGTGCCCTATGGCTACACCTTC. Amino acid sequence: CASSPRTGPNVPYGYTF. The V and J genes are TRBV3-1 (or the pseudogene TRBV3-2) and TRBJ1-2, with TRBD1 identical over 7 bases. The CDR3 length is 17 residues. Looked up from germline, CDR1 is LGHDT and CDR2 is YNNKEL (reference sequence). V gave up 4 bases and J gave up 4 bases; unmatched junction bases: 15.

J is TRBJ2-2 and V is TRBV5-4; D is ambiguous. The CDR3 totals 13 residues. The V end was cut by 4 bases, the J end by 5 bases, with 9 bases between. The V gene's germline CDR1 is SGHNT and CDR2 YYREEE (reference sequence). CDR3 residues: CASSMVGTGELFF. The CDR3 DNA reads as TGTGCCAGCAGCATGGTGGGAACCGGGGAGCTGTTTTTT.

The chain joins TRBV10-3 to TRBJ2-7; 8 bases agree with TRBD1. The CDR3 covers 14 residues. The germline V gene encodes CDR1 ENHRY and CDR2 SYGVKD. V dropped 6 bases and J dropped 5; count of bases not matched to a gene: 9. Here the CDR3 reads CAISSSDRVHEQYF. The DNA of the CDR3 is TGTGCCATCAGCTCCTCGGACAGGGTTCACGAGCAGTACTTC.

The chain couples TRBV4-2 to TRBJ1-6; D is perhaps TRBD1 (5 bases). Deletions cut 0 bases from V and 12 bases from J, with 12 bases between. The CDR3 totals 14 residues. The germline gives CDR1 LGHNA, CDR2 YNFKEQ. The CDR3 loop reads CASSQDEGLGPLHF. Here the CDR3 DNA reads TGTGCCAGCAGCCAAGATGAGGGGTTGGGACCCCTCCACTTT.

The chain joins TRBV9 to TRBJ1-1, with D maybe TRBD1 (6 bases). CDR3 size: 15 residues. The germline V gene has CDR1 SGDLS and CDR2 YYNGEE. Trimming shortened V by 2 bases and J by 2 bases, and 13 bases separated the two germline ends. The CDR3 DNA reads as TGTGCCAGCAGCGTGAGTACAGGGATTAACACTGAAGCTTTCTTT. Protein sequence: CASSVSTGINTEAFF.

This chain links TRBV29-1 with TRBJ2-5; D ambiguous. The CDR3 runs to 13 residues. The V end was cut by 6 bases, the J end by 0 bases, with 11 bases between. The germline V gene encodes CDR1 SQVTM and CDR2 ANQGSEA. CDR3 sequence: CSVGTPNQETQYF. In DNA form, the CDR3 reads TGCAGCGTGGGAACACCAAACCAAGAGACCCAGTACTTC.

The chain employs TRBV28 and TRBJ1-1, with 8 bases aligning to TRBD1. CDR1 is MDHEN, CDR2 SYDVKM, per germline. The CDR3 contains 15 residues. The trim removed 6 bases at V and 4 bases at J, leaving 10 bases unmatched. The CDR3 loop is CASRSHSDRATEAFF. The CDR3 DNA is TGTGCCAGCAGGTCTCATTCGGACAGGGCCACTGAAGCTTTCTTT.

V gene TRBV19 combines with J gene TRBJ2-7, with 9 positions matching TRBD2. This CDR3 has 14 amino acids. V lost 1 base to trimming and J lost 2 bases; unmatched junction nucleotides: 0. The germline CDR1 and CDR2 sequences are LNHDA and SQIVND (reference sequence). CDR3 DNA sequence: TGTGCCAGTAGTATAGGCGGGGGGGCCTACGAGCAGTACTTC. Its translation: CASSIGGGAYEQYF.

Notes on this clone: This same CDR3 is encoded by further DNA sequences in the sample. V usage is TRBV3-1 (or the pseudogene TRBV3-2) and J usage is TRBJ1-2; D is unclear. CDR1 and CDR2 (germline): LGHDT, YNNKEL (reference sequence). The CDR3 length is 12 residues. The germline V and J ends were trimmed by 1 base and 4 bases, with 4 bases remaining between them. The CDR3 here is CASSQGGYGYTF. CDR3 nucleotides: TGTGCCAGCAGCCAAGGCGGCTATGGCTACACCTTC.

The rearrangement uses TRBV4-3 and TRBJ1-2; 7 bases line up with TRBD1. CDR1 is LGHNA and CDR2 is YSLEER in the germline V gene. V dropped 3 bases and J dropped 4; count of bases not matched to a gene: 14. This CDR3 has 17 residues. CDR3 sequence: CASSQSGWARGPYGYTF. For the CDR3, the DNA is TGCGCCAGCAGCCAGTCCGGTTGGGCAAGGGGGCCCTATGGCTACACCTTC.

The chain carries TRBV5-5 and TRBJ1-1; D remains unclear. V lost 6 bases, J lost 3 bases, and 12 bases lay in between. Germline assignment: CDR1 SGHKS and CDR2 YYEKEE (reference sequence). CDR3 length equals 13 residues. The CDR3 coding sequence is TGTGCCAGCATACCACGAGGTGACACTGAAGCTTTCTTT. Residues: CASIPRGDTEAFF. Supplemented by reference TRBV5-5 and TRBJ1-1, the full variable domain reads DAGVTQSPTHLIKTRGQQVTLRCSPISGHKSVSWYQQVLGQGPQFIFQYYEKEERGRGNFPDRFSARQFPNYSSELNVNALLLGDSALYLCASIPRGDTEAFFGQGTRLTVV.

This clone came up many times. This chain joins TRBV19 and TRBJ1-3; D is possibly TRBD1 (6 bases). The germline V gene encodes CDR1 LNHDA and CDR2 SQIVND (reference sequence). The CDR3 runs 14 residues. The V end was cut by 6 bases, the J end by 4 bases, with 13 bases between. The chain's CDR3 is CASSPGQPGNTIYF. The CDR3 nucleotides read TGTGCCAGTAGCCCCGGACAGCCAGGAAACACCATATATTTT.